This T cell receptor (beta chain) was captured by sequencing in a study of blood T cell repertoires in COVID-19. On the study more broadly: Acute-phase and convalescent COVID-19 samples originated in the United States, Italy and Spain. PBMCs, B-cell-depleted T cells, or T cells were the source of the cDNA or gDNA that made up the material.

How the authors handled the data: By means of reference gene primer amplification, nucleated cell counts were estimated. Here immunoSEQ multiplex PCR was the method, and the copy in TCRdb shows in-frame clones only, minus some. Clone size and V and J calls were adopted from that table, with D and trimming inferred from the DNA. The table lists approximately 93,000 clones, about 90% of them singletons. V lost 8 bases and J lost 3; bases outside the gene matches: 4. CDR3 length: 12 residues. Per the germline V gene, CDR1 is MDHEN and CDR2 is SYDVKM. V gene TRBV28 combines with J gene TRBJ2-7; 7 bases align to TRBD1. This TCR was sampled from a human donor in a cohort sampled during active COVID-19. What was sequenced was peripheral blood. As DNA, the CDR3 is TGTGCCAGCTCGGGACAGTTCTACGAGCAGTACTTC. Amino acid sequence: CASSGQFYEQYF.